The clone carrying this T cell receptor (beta chain) was detected only a few times. No antigen is known for it. The data originate from a study of blood T cells in healthy people across ages. Study results and limitations: PBMCs left unsorted prevented a conclusive naive versus antigen-experienced comparison.

A sample-barcoded 5' primer and a J-beta primer mix were used in a second PCR of roughly 7 to 11 cycles. The template-switch adaptor was a 5' adaptor with 12 random nucleotides. It tagged each cDNA molecule. A single record per CDR3 protein comes from TCRdb applying MiXCR to the 5' RACE reads. The data show hundreds of thousands of distinct CDR3 sequences, roughly 21% seen once. The amount of total RNA extracted per sample was at least 5.5 micrograms. V lost 3 bases, J lost 8 bases, and 7 bases stayed unmatched. The CDR3 covers 15 residues. Germline assignment: CDR1 MGHDK and CDR2 SYGVNS. The specimen sequenced was blood. This sequence was found in a man between 65 and 85 years old in good health. The chain joins TRBV25-1 to TRBJ1-4; 9 bases are a match to TRBD1. CDR3: CASSENRGRDEKLFF. CDR3 nucleotide sequence: TGTGCCAGCAGTGAGAACAGGGGGCGCGACGAAAAACTGTTTTTT.